A selection of T cell receptor beta chains follows, all from one sample in a study of identical twins. TCRdb processed the 5' RACE reads anew with MiXCR; each CDR3 protein has one entry. The sample lists around 280,000 distinct CDR3 sequences; 6.5% to 9.5% were seen once. These same records also appear under a second study, on yellow fever vaccine responses in identical twins.

What was sequenced was memory (CD45RO+) T cells sorted from blood. Receptors originate from a woman between 18 and 29 years old in good health. Both conserved end residues are part of each CDR3. D genes are given only for firm matches. Expanded clones get a size class; other rows say once, few or many, or leave the size out.

V,size,D,J,DNA,CDR3
TRBV3-1,-,-,TRBJ1-4,TGTGCCAGCAGCCTCCGAACTAGTGAAAAACTGTTTTTT,CASSLRTSEKLFF
TRBV19,-,-,TRBJ2-2,TGTGCCAGTAGTATGGGAGTTGTCGGGGAGCTGTTTTTT,CASSMGVVGELFF
TRBV24-1,many,-,TRBJ2-1,TGTGCCACCAGTGATTCGCACTCCAATGAGCAGTTCTTC,CATSDSHSNEQFF
TRBV2,-,TRBD1,TRBJ2-3,TGTGCCAGTCAGGGGGCTAGCACAGATACGCAGTATTTT,CASQGASTDTQYF
TRBV12-3/TRBV12-4,-,TRBD1,TRBJ1-5,TGTGCCAGCAGTAGGACAGGGTCAAGGGGTGAGCCCCAGCATTTT,CASSRTGSRGEPQHF
TRBV20-1,few,TRBD1,TRBJ2-1,TGCAGTGCTAGAGATCGGGGACAGGGGGCCTACAATGAGCAGTTCTTC,CSARDRGQGAYNEQFF
TRBV29-1,many,TRBD1,TRBJ1-1,TGCAGCGTTGAAGGAGAGACAGGGCCTGAAGCTTTCTTT,CSVEGETGPEAFF
TRBV6-1,-,TRBD2,TRBJ2-7,TGTGCCAGCAGTGAATGGACTAGCGCCAGGGGGTACGAGCAGTACTTC,CASSEWTSARGYEQYF
TRBV13,few,TRBD1,TRBJ1-2,TGTGCCAGCAGTCGGGGACAGGGAAGCGGCTACACCTTC,CASSRGQGSGYTF
TRBV3-1,many,-,TRBJ2-1,TGTGCCAGCAGCCAAGTTGTGACAGTGGACTCCTACAATGAGCAGTTCTTC,CASSQVVTVDSYNEQFF
TRBV15,-,-,TRBJ1-5,TGTGCCACCAGCAGAGCAGGGTGGGGCAATCAGCCCCAGCATTTT,CATSRAGWGNQPQHF
TRBV12-5,few,TRBD2,TRBJ2-1,TGTGCTAGTGGTTTGAGGCTAGCGGGAGACCCTGGGCATGAGCAGTTCTTC,CASGLRLAGDPGHEQFF
TRBV7-3,few,TRBD2,TRBJ2-3,TGTGCCAGCAGCTTAAATGAAGCGGGAGTTGGGGGGGTCGTGTATTTT,CASSLNEAGVGGVVYF
TRBV6-4,-,TRBD2,TRBJ2-6,TGTGCCAGCAGCCCCGGGACTAGCGCCTCTGGGGCCAACGTCCTGACTTTC,CASSPGTSASGANVLTF
TRBV5-5,-,-,TRBJ2-6,TGTGCCAGCAGCCTGGACTTCAGGGAAGCTCCTGGGGCCAACGTCCTGACTTTC,CASSLDFREAPGANVLTF
TRBV11-3,few,TRBD2,TRBJ2-1,TGTGCCAGCAGCACTCCGGGACTAGCGGTTACCAATGAGCAGTTCTTC,CASSTPGLAVTNEQFF
TRBV6-2/TRBV6-3,few,-,TRBJ2-2,TGTGCCAGCAGTCGGCTAGCGACCCGAGAGCTGTTTTTT,CASSRLATRELFF
TRBV28,-,-,TRBJ1-2,TGTGCCAGCAGTTCCGGACTGCTCTATGGCTACACCTTC,CASSSGLLYGYTF
TRBV10-3,many,-,TRBJ2-3,TGTGCCATCAGTGAATCCCTGACAGATACGCAGTATTTT,CAISESLTDTQYF
TRBV5-1,many,-,TRBJ1-6,TGCGCCAGCAGCCCCTCTCCCACAAGCTCCTATAATTCACCCCTCCACTTT,CASSPSPTSSYNSPLHF
TRBV2,-,-,TRBJ1-2,TGTGCCAGCAGACGTCAAGTAGACTATGGCTACACCTTC,CASRRQVDYGYTF
TRBV3-1,few,-,TRBJ1-5,TGTGCCAGCAGCCAGTCGGGGAATGGGCCCCAGCATTTT,CASSQSGNGPQHF
TRBV2,few,-,TRBJ2-7,TGTGCCAGCAGCCGTGAGGGGAAGGACTACGAGCAGTACTTC,CASSREGKDYEQYF
TRBV20-1,few,TRBD1,TRBJ1-5,TGCAGTGCGGCGACAGGGTATCAGCCCCAGCATTTT,CSAATGYQPQHF
TRBV12-3/TRBV12-4,many,TRBD1,TRBJ2-6,TGTGCCACGACAGGGTACCCCAACGTCCTGACTTTC,CATTGYPNVLTF
TRBV3-1,-,-,TRBJ2-4,TGTGCCAGCAGCCAAGAACAGGGAAGCATTCAGTACTTC,CASSQEQGSIQYF
TRBV6-1,many,-,TRBJ1-1,TGTGCCAGCAGCCCCAGGGGAGGGCGACCGGCGGCTTTCTTT,CASSPRGGRPAAFF
TRBV7-3,-,TRBD2,TRBJ2-1,TGTGCCAGCAGCTTAACAGCGGGAGTCGGCAATGAGCAGTTCTTC,CASSLTAGVGNEQFF
TRBV6-1,few,-,TRBJ2-7,TGTGCCAGCAGTGAAAACGGCGGGACTGGCTACGAGCAGTACTTC,CASSENGGTGYEQYF
TRBV24-1,-,-,TRBJ2-1,TGTGCCACCAGGTCGGTGGTAGGGAATGAGCAGTTCTTC,CATRSVVGNEQFF
TRBV20-1,-,-,TRBJ2-5,TGCAGTGCTAGAGGGGCGGGGTTCCCCCAAGAGACCCAGTACTTC,CSARGAGFPQETQYF
TRBV28,many,TRBD1,TRBJ2-7,TGTGCCAGCAGGCCCGGGACAGGGGGCATTTACGAGCAGTACTTC,CASRPGTGGIYEQYF
TRBV20-1,few,TRBD1,TRBJ2-5,TGCAGTGCTAGGCAGGACAGGGTGCGCGGGGAGACCCAGTACTTC,CSARQDRVRGETQYF
TRBV20-1,many,TRBD2,TRBJ2-1,TGCAGTGCAGACGGGAGGGACCACAATGAGCAGTTCTTC,CSADGRDHNEQFF
TRBV13,-,-,TRBJ2-1,TGTGCCAGCAGCTACATAACTGGGCAGGGAAGATACAATGAGCAGTTCTTC,CASSYITGQGRYNEQFF
TRBV4-1,few,TRBD1,TRBJ2-1,TGCGCCAGCAGCCAAGATGGGACAGGGGATCGCGGTGAGCAGTTCTTC,CASSQDGTGDRGEQFF
TRBV2,-,-,TRBJ2-3,TGTGCCAGCAGATGGACGGGGGGCACAGATACGCAGTATTTT,CASRWTGGTDTQYF
TRBV12-3/TRBV12-4,many,-,TRBJ2-6,TGTGCCAGCAGACCCAGGGACTCTGGGGCCAACGTCCTGACTTTC,CASRPRDSGANVLTF
TRBV12-3/TRBV12-4,many,TRBD1,TRBJ2-1,TGTGCCAGCAACGCGAACCGGGACAGGGGATCCTACAATGAGCAGTTCTTC,CASNANRDRGSYNEQFF
TRBV12-3/TRBV12-4,few,TRBD1,TRBJ1-5,TGTGTCAGCAGTTTTGGGACAGGGACTCAGCCCCAGCATTTT,CVSSFGTGTQPQHF
TRBV7-9,few,-,TRBJ2-1,TGTGCCAGCAGCTTTGTTCGGGCCCTCCACAATGAGCAGTTCTTC,CASSFVRALHNEQFF
TRBV5-1,-,TRBD2,TRBJ2-2,TGCGCCAGCAGCTTACTAGCGTCGGGCGGGGAGCTGTTTTTT,CASSLLASGGELFF
TRBV20-1,-,-,TRBJ2-1,TGCAGTGCCCTGGAGAAGGGGCGAATTTACAATGAGCAGTTCTTC,CSALEKGRIYNEQFF
TRBV2,many,-,TRBJ1-5,TGTGCCAGCAACAGTAATAGCAATCAGCCCCAGCATTTT,CASNSNSNQPQHF
TRBV5-1,many,-,TRBJ2-1,TGCGCCAGCAGCTTTGGAGCCGGATGGAGTGACAATGAGCAGTTCTTC,CASSFGAGWSDNEQFF
TRBV6-1,-,TRBD1,TRBJ1-1,TGTGCCAGCAGTGGACTGAGACAGGGTGAAGCTTTCTTT,CASSGLRQGEAFF
TRBV12-3/TRBV12-4,few,TRBD2,TRBJ2-7,TGTGCCAGCAGTCTCCGAGCCGGGACTAGCATAACCTACGAGCAGTACTTC,CASSLRAGTSITYEQYF
TRBV12-3/TRBV12-4,few,TRBD2,TRBJ2-1,TGTGCCAGCAGCCGCCCTAGCGGGCTCTCCTACAATGAGCAGTTCTTC,CASSRPSGLSYNEQFF
TRBV6-1,-,-,TRBJ1-6,TGTGCCAGCAATCTACAGGGTGGCAATTCACCCCTCCACTTT,CASNLQGGNSPLHF
TRBV14,-,-,TRBJ2-7,TGTGCCAGCAGGCAACAGCCAACCGACGAGCAGTACTTC,CASRQQPTDEQYF
TRBV2,-,TRBD1,TRBJ2-6,TGTGCCTGCAGTCGCCGGTCGGGACAGGGGGCCTCTGGGGCCAACGTCCTGACTTTC,CACSRRSGQGASGANVLTF
TRBV3-1,many,-,TRBJ2-7,TGTGCCAGCAGCCGGAACTACGAGCAGTACTTC,CASSRNYEQYF
TRBV6-4,-,TRBD2,TRBJ2-1,TGTGCCAGCAGTGACTCAGGTAGCGGGAGTTACAATGAGCAGTTCTTC,CASSDSGSGSYNEQFF
TRBV7-8,-,TRBD1,TRBJ1-6,TGTGCCAGCAGCTTGGCCCTCAGGGGGAATTCACCCCTCCACTTT,CASSLALRGNSPLHF
TRBV27,few,TRBD1,TRBJ2-7,TGTGCCAGCAGTAGACAGGGCTACGAGCAGTACTTC,CASSRQGYEQYF